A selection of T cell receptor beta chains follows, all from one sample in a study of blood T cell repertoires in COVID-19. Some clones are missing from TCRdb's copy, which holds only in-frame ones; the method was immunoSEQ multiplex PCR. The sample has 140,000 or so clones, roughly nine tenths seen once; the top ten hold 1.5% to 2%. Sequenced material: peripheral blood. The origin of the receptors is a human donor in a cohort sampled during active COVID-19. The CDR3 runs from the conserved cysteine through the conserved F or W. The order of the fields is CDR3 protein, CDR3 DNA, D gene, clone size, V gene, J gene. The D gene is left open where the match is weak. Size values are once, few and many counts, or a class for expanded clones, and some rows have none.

CDR3: CASSSRDRGGTEAFF
DNA: TGTGCCAGCAGTTCCCGGGACAGGGGTGGCACTGAAGCTTTCTTT
D: TRBD1
size: -
V: TRBV27
J: TRBJ1-1

CDR3: CASSIDIEGSGNYGYTF
DNA: TGTGCCAGTAGTATAGATATAGAGGGTTCGGGGAACTATGGCTACACCTTC
D: -
size: -
V: TRBV19
J: TRBJ1-2

CDR3: CASSYSGVMNTEAFF
DNA: TGTGCCAGCAGTTACTCGGGAGTCATGAACACTGAAGCTTTCTTT
D: -
size: once
V: TRBV6-5
J: TRBJ1-1

CDR3: CASSLHIGGQGSSPLHF
DNA: TGTGCCAGCAGCTTACATATCGGGGGACAGGGTAGTTCACCCCTCCACTTT
D: TRBD1
size: -
V: TRBV7-6
J: TRBJ1-6

CDR3: CASRWGVNTGELFF
DNA: TGTGCCAGCAGGTGGGGGGTGAACACCGGGGAGCTGTTTTTT
D: -
size: -
V: TRBV27
J: TRBJ2-2

CDR3: CAISDPGQGALNEQFF
DNA: TGTGCCATCAGTGACCCTGGACAGGGGGCGCTCAATGAGCAGTTCTTC
D: TRBD1
size: -
V: TRBV10-3
J: TRBJ2-1

CDR3: CASSLDTGNSVTQYF
DNA: TGCGCCAGCAGCTTGGATACAGGGAATAGTGTGACCCAGTACTTC
D: -
size: few
V: TRBV5-1
J: TRBJ2-5

CDR3: CASSTDQGAGEKLFF
DNA: TGTGCCAGCAGTACCGATCAGGGGGCTGGCGAAAAACTGTTTTTT
D: TRBD1
size: -
V: TRBV6-6
J: TRBJ1-4

CDR3: CASSIGVQVEAFF
DNA: TGTGCCAGTAGTATAGGGGTACAGGTTGAAGCTTTCTTT
D: -
size: -
V: TRBV19
J: TRBJ1-1

CDR3: CAWSNLPPSGANVLTF
DNA: TGTGCCTGGTCTAACCTCCCTCCCTCCGGGGCCAACGTCCTGACTTTC
D: -
size: -
V: TRBV30
J: TRBJ2-6

CDR3: CASSLVAETDTQYF
DNA: TGCGCCAGCAGCTTGGTGGCAGAAACAGATACGCAGTATTTT
D: -
size: -
V: TRBV5-1
J: TRBJ2-3

CDR3: CASSVGTGIYYEQYF
DNA: TGTGCCAGCAGCGTAGGAACAGGTATATACTACGAGCAGTACTTC
D: -
size: once
V: TRBV9
J: TRBJ2-7

CDR3: CASSEQGRVPYEQYF
DNA: TGTGCCAGCAGTGAACAAGGCAGGGTCCCATACGAGCAGTACTTC
D: -
size: once
V: TRBV6-1
J: TRBJ2-7

CDR3: CASSRLGGTEAFF
DNA: TGTGCCAGCAGCCGCCTAGGGGGCACTGAAGCTTTCTTT
D: -
size: -
V: TRBV12-3/TRBV12-4
J: TRBJ1-1

CDR3: CASSSGGPEQYF
DNA: TGTGCCAGCTCTAGCGGGGGGCCCGAGCAGTACTTC
D: TRBD2
size: once
V: TRBV18
J: TRBJ2-7

CDR3: CASSWYGDAHEQFF
DNA: TGCGCCAGCAGCTGGTACGGGGATGCACATGAGCAGTTCTTC
D: -
size: -
V: TRBV5-1
J: TRBJ2-1

CDR3: CASSDRLSGNTIYF
DNA: TGTGCCAGCAGCGACAGGCTCTCTGGAAACACCATATATTTT
D: -
size: -
V: TRBV27
J: TRBJ1-3

CDR3: CSVRQGADTEAFF
DNA: TGCAGCGTTCGACAGGGGGCGGACACTGAAGCTTTCTTT
D: TRBD1
size: -
V: TRBV29-1
J: TRBJ1-1

CDR3: CASSKIRESYEQYF
DNA: TGTGCCAGCAGCAAAATCAGGGAATCCTACGAGCAGTACTTC
D: -
size: -
V: TRBV6-5
J: TRBJ2-7

CDR3: CASSLRSQLYF
DNA: TGTGCCAGCAGCTTACGTTCTCAACTGTATTTT
D: -
size: -
V: TRBV7-8
J: TRBJ2-3

CDR3: CASSRSRSNTGELFF
DNA: TGTGCCAGCAGTCGTAGCAGATCGAACACCGGGGAGCTGTTTTTT
D: -
size: -
V: TRBV6-2/TRBV6-3
J: TRBJ2-2

CDR3: CASSPYSGSSYNEQFF
DNA: TGTGCCAGCAGCCCGTACAGCGGGAGCTCCTACAATGAGCAGTTCTTC
D: TRBD2
size: -
V: TRBV9
J: TRBJ2-1